This T cell receptor beta chain was profiled in a study of T cells in Graves' hyperthyroidism and ophthalmopathy. Ten or more counts support this clonotype. The CDR3 is made up of 14 amino acids. The V and J ends lost 4 bases and 2 bases respectively, with 12 bases between them. CDR1 and CDR2 (germline): SEHNR, FQNEAQ (reference sequence). TCR beta CDR3 regions were amplified from RNA transcripts. TCR CDR3 underwent first-round RT-PCR with the HTBI primer set. TCRdb used MiXCR to reprocess the multiplex PCR reads, holding one entry per CDR3 protein. The sample yields around 380,000 distinct CDR3 sequences, approximately 15% seen once. A sample of blood taken at first hyperthyroidism diagnosis preceded any ophthalmopathy symptoms.

The sequencing sample was made of blood. J is TRBJ2-7 and V is TRBV7-9, with a tentative D call TRBD2 (5 bases). This clonotype was sampled from a man aged 25-45 years with Graves' hyperthyroidism that later progressed to Graves' ophthalmopathy. The CDR3 sequence is CASSSREGPYEQYF. CDR3 nucleotide sequence: TGTGCCAGCAGCTCCCGGGAAGGACCCTACGAGCAGTACTTC.